This T cell receptor beta chain was captured in a study of blood T cell repertoires in COVID-19. Germline V lookup: CDR1 LNHDA, CDR2 SQIVND (reference sequence). V lost 1 base, J lost 3 bases, and 0 bases stayed unmatched. CDR3 length: 14 amino acids. TCRdb's copy holds only in-frame clones and misses some; the assay was immunoSEQ multiplex PCR. This table holds 85,000 to 100,000 clones, more than 75% found once. This TCR came from a human donor in a cohort sampled during active COVID-19. Sample: peripheral blood. The chain employs TRBV19 and TRBJ2-4; 7 bases match TRBD2. CDR3 DNA: TGTGCCAGTAGTATAGGCGGGGGCAAAAACATTCAGTACTTC. Protein: CASSIGGGKNIQYF.